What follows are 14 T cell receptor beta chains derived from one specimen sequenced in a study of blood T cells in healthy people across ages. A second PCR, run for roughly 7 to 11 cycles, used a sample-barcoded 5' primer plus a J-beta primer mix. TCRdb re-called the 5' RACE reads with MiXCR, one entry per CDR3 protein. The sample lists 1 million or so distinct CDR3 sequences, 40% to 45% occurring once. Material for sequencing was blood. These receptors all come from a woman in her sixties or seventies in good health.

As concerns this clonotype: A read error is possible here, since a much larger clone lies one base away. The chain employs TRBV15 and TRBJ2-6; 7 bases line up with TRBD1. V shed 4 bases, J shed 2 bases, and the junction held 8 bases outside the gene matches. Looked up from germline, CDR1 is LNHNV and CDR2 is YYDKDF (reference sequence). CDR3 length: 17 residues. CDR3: CATSTGHRGAGANVLTF. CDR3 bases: TGTGCCACCAGCACCGGACACAGGGGCGCTGGGGCCAACGTCCTGACTTTC.

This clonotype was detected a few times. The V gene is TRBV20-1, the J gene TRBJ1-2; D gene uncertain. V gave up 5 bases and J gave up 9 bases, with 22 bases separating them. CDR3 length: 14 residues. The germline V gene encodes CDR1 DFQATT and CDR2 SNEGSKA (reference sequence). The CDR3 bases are TGCAGTGCTTTTCCTCACCCAACCGACACAAGCTACACCTTC. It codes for CSAFPHPTDTSYTF.

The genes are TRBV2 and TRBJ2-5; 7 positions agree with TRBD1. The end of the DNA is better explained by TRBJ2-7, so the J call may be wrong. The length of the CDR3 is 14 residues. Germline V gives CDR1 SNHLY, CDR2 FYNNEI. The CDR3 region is CASRPGQRESEQYF. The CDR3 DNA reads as TGTGCCAGCAGACCGGGACAGAGGGAGTCCGAGCAGTACTTC.

The CDR3 region is CSARDKIFLDTQYF. CDR3 in DNA: TGCAGTGCTAGAGATAAAATTTTTCTGGATACGCAGTATTTT. The V and J genes are TRBV20-1 and TRBJ2-3; D is ambiguous. CDR1 and CDR2 from the germline V gene are DFQATT and SNEGSKA (reference sequence). The CDR3 loop spans 14 amino acids. The V and J ends lost 0 bases and 6 bases respectively, with 13 bases between them.

CDR3 region: CAWSRSGSFFEQYF. CDR3 coding DNA: TGTGCCTGGAGTCGGAGCGGGAGTTTCTTCGAGCAGTACTTC. V gene TRBV30 combines with J gene TRBJ2-7; 8 nucleotides line up with TRBD2. In germline, CDR1 is GTSNPN, CDR2 SVGIG (reference sequence). The CDR3 has 14 amino acids. V was pared by 2 bases and J by 6 bases, with 9 bases of the junction left unmatched.

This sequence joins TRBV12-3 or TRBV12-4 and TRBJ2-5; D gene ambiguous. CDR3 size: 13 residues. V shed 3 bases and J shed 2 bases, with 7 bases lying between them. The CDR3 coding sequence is TGTGCCAGCAGTTTTGTCAGACAAGAGACCCAGTACTTC. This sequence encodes CASSFVRQETQYF.

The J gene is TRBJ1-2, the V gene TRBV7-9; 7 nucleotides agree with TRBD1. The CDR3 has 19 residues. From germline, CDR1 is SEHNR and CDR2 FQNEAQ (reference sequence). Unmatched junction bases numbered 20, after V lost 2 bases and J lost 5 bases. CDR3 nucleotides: TGTGCCAGCAGCTTAACGCCCGAAAAATACAGGGGTTCTTTGTATGGCTACACCTTC. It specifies CASSLTPEKYRGSLYGYTF.

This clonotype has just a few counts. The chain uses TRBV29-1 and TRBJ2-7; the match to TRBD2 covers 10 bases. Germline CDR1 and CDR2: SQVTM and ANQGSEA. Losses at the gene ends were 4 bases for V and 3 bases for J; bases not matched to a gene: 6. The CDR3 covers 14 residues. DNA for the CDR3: TGCAGCGTTGTAGTACTAGCGGGAAGCTACGAGCAGTACTTC. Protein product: CSVVVLAGSYEQYF.

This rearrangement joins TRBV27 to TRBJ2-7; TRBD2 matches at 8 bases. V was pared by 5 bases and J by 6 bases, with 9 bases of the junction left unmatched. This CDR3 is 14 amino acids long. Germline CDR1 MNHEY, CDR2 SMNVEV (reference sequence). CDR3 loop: CASSRQAGAGEQYF. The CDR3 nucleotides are TGTGCCAGCAGTCGGCAAGCGGGAGCTGGCGAGCAGTACTTC.

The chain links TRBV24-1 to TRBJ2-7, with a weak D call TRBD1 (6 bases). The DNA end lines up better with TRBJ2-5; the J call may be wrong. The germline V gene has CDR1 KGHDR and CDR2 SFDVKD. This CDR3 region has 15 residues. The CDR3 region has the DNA TGTGCCACCAGTGATACCGGGACATGGAAAGAGACCCAGTACTTC. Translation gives CATSDTGTWKETQYF.

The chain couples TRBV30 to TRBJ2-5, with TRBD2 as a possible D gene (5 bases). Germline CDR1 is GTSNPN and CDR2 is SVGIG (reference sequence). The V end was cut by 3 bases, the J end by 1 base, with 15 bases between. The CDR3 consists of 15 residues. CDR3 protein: CAWSVRRGTQETQYF. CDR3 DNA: TGTGCCTGGAGCGTCCGTCGGGGAACCCAAGAGACCCAGTACTTC.

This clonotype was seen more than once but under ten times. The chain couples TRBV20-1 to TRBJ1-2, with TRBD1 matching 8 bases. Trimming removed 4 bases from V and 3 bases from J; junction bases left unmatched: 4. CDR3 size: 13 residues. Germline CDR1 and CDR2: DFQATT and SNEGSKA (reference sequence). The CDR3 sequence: CSAKLDRDYGYTF. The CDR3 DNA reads TGCAGTGCTAAGTTGGACAGGGACTATGGCTACACCTTC.

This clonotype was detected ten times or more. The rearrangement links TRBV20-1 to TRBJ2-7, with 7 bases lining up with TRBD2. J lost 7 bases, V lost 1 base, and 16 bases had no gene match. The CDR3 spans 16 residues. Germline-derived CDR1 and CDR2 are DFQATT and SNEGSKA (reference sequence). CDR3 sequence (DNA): TGCAGTGCTAGAGTATGGGGGATCAGCGGGATTGGGGAGCAGTACTTC. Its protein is CSARVWGISGIGEQYF.

CDR3 protein: CSARVGRLPYEQYF. The CDR3, as DNA: TGCAGTGCTAGAGTCGGGAGGCTGCCCTACGAGCAGTACTTC. This chain joins TRBV20-1 and TRBJ2-5; 7 bases match TRBD2. The DNA end is a closer match to TRBJ2-7, so the J assignment may be wrong. Germline V gene lookup returns CDR1 DFQATT and CDR2 SNEGSKA (reference sequence). The CDR3 spans 14 residues.